The 24 T cell receptor beta chains presented below share a single source sample, sequenced in a study of blood T cell repertoires in COVID-19. Clones were sequenced by immunoSEQ multiplex PCR, and TCRdb holds only the in-frame ones, with some missing. This sample has around 310,000 clones, with over 85% found just once. Input material: PBMCs or T cells enriched from blood (not recorded which). These receptor sequences come from a woman between 25 and 40 years old who had recovered from COVID-19.

The chain joins TRBV10-3 to TRBJ2-1; TRBD2 matches 12 bases. Losses at the gene ends were 3 bases for V and 0 bases for J; bases not matched to a gene: 3. The germline CDR1 and CDR2 sequences are ENHRY and SYGVKD. The CDR3 contains 17 residues. The DNA for the CDR3 is TGTGCCATCAGTGATGCTAGCGGGGGGGGCTCCTACAATGAGCAGTTCTTC. Translated: CAISDASGGGSYNEQFF.

Comment on this clone: In the same sample, other DNA sequences code for this CDR3. The rearrangement joins TRBV9 to TRBJ2-7; 8 bases agree with TRBD1. The length of the CDR3 is 15 residues. The germline V gene has CDR1 SGDLS and CDR2 YYNGEE. The ends lost 0 bases at V and 2 bases at J; junction bases unmatched: 4. The DNA of the CDR3 is TGTGCCAGCAGCGTAGGTGGACAGGGTGCCTACGAGCAGTACTTC. It yields the protein CASSVGGQGAYEQYF.

V usage is TRBV5-1 and J usage is TRBJ2-1, with 11 bases lining up with TRBD2. The CDR3 contains 16 residues. The germline CDR1 and CDR2 sequences are SGHRS and YFSETQ. The trim removed 4 bases at V and 5 bases at J, leaving 8 bases unmatched. This CDR3 is CASSPRLAGLNNEQFF. CDR3 nucleotide sequence: TGCGCCAGCAGCCCGAGACTAGCGGGACTCAACAATGAGCAGTTCTTC.

This rearrangement joins TRBV18 to TRBJ2-7, with 9 nucleotides matching TRBD1. J gave up 6 bases and V 6 bases, and 12 bases lay outside the gene matches. CDR1 is KGHSH, CDR2 LQKENI, per germline. This CDR3 has 15 residues. CDR3 DNA sequence: TGTGCCAGCTCCGAATCACAGGGGGCGCTACCCGAGCAGTACTTC. Residues: CASSESQGALPEQYF.

This clone was seen a handful of times. The chain links TRBV7-8 to TRBJ1-2; D may be TRBD1 (5 bases). There are 14 residues in the CDR3. Germline CDR1 and CDR2: SGHVS and FQNEAQ. V gave up 5 bases and J gave up 3 bases, with 13 bases separating them. CDR3 sequence (DNA): TGTGCCAGCAGCACGGAGACAGCTTACTATGGCTACACCTTC. Translated: CASSTETAYYGYTF. The whole variable domain, remainder taken from reference TRBV7-8 and TRBJ1-2, is GAGVSQSPRYKVAKRGQDVALRCDPISGHVSLFWYQQALGQGPEFLTYFQNEAQLDKSGLPSDRFFAERPEGSVSTLKIQRTQQEDSAVYLCASSTETAYYGYTFGSGTRLTVV.

The V and J genes are TRBV3-1 (or the pseudogene TRBV3-2) and TRBJ1-2, with D perhaps matching TRBD1 (6 bases). The CDR3 extends over 14 amino acids. Trimming cost V 4 bases and J 7 bases, with 16 bases left between them. From germline, CDR1 is LGHDT and CDR2 YNNKEL (reference sequence). CDR3 in DNA: TGTGCCAGCAGCCGCCTACAGGGTAGTGGTGGCTACACCTTC. This sequence encodes CASSRLQGSGGYTF.

This clone was picked up one time. This chain connects TRBV30 to TRBJ2-7, with TRBD2 matching 9 bases. With 5 bases clipped from V and 2 bases from J, the junction kept 7 bases outside the gene matches. This CDR3 contains 14 residues. The V gene's germline CDR1 is GTSNPN and CDR2 SVGIG (reference sequence). The CDR3 loop reads CAWAGTSRAYEQYF. The CDR3 bases are TGTGCCTGGGCGGGGACTAGCAGAGCCTACGAGCAGTACTTC. Together with reference TRBV30 and TRBJ2-7, the CDR3 gives the full variable domain: SQTIHQWPATLVQPVGSPLSLECTVEGTSNPNLYWYRQAAGRGLQLLFYSVGIGQISSEVPQNLSASRPQDRQFILSSKKLLLSDSGFYLCAWAGTSRAYEQYFGPGTRLTVT.

J is TRBJ2-3 and V is TRBV12-5, with 7 bases aligning to TRBD2. Germline V gene data show CDR1 as LGHNT and CDR2 as FRNRAP. This CDR3 is 15 amino acids long. The V segment lost 6 bases and the J segment 2 bases; nucleotides outside the gene matches: 8. The CDR3 DNA reads as TGTGCTAGTGGCAGGACAAGCGGGAACACAGATACGCAGTATTTT. As protein: CASGRTSGNTDTQYF. The variable domain in full, completed from reference TRBV12-5 and TRBJ2-3, reads DARVTQTPRHKVTEMGQEVTMRCQPILGHNTVFWYRQTMMQGLELLAYFRNRAPLDDSGMPKDRFSAEMPDATLATLKIQPSEPRDSAVYFCASGRTSGNTDTQYFGPGTRLTVL.

J is TRBJ2-7 and V is TRBV7-3; 8 positions match TRBD2. From germline, CDR1 is SGHTA and CDR2 FQGTGA. V trimming: 5 bases; J trimming: 4 bases; junction bases outside the gene matches: 7. The CDR3 has 14 residues. CDR3 DNA: TGTGCCAGCAGCCCCTCAGCGGGGGAATACGAGCAGTACTTC. It codes for CASSPSAGEYEQYF. Complete variable domain (other parts from reference TRBV7-3 and TRBJ2-7): GAGVSQTPSNKVTEKGKYVELRCDPISGHTALYWYRQSLGQGPEFLIYFQGTGAADDSGLPNDRFFAVRPEGSVSTLKIQRTERGDSAVYLCASSPSAGEYEQYFGPGTRLTVT.

V usage is TRBV18 and J usage is TRBJ2-1; TRBD1 matches at 7 bases. The germline CDR1 and CDR2 sequences are KGHSH and LQKENI. Losses at the gene ends were 1 base for V and 2 bases for J; bases not matched to a gene: 5. The CDR3 has 16 residues. The DNA of the CDR3 is TGTGCCAGCTCACCACTCGACAGGGCGCCCTACAATGAGCAGTTCTTC. Translated: CASSPLDRAPYNEQFF.

This chain joins TRBV15 and TRBJ2-7; TRBD2 is a possible D gene (8 bases). The CDR3 has 16 amino acids. Germline CDR1 LNHNV, CDR2 YYDKDF (reference sequence). V lost 5 bases and J 1 base, leaving 18 bases between the germline ends. CDR3 sequence (DNA): TGTGCCACCAGCGCCCGGGGGGGACAGATATCCTACGAGCAGTACTTC. This codes for CATSARGGQISYEQYF.

J is TRBJ1-2 and V is TRBV6-1; D gene unclear. This CDR3 has 12 residues. Germline V gene data show CDR1 as MNHNS and CDR2 as SASEGT. V shed 2 bases and J shed 5 bases, with 6 bases lying between them. DNA for the CDR3: TGTGCCAGCAGTGAATACGGGTATGGCTACACCTTC. It is translated as CASSEYGYGYTF.

The chain couples TRBV30 to TRBJ1-2; 9 bases agree with TRBD1. The CDR3 runs 15 residues. The germline V gene encodes CDR1 GTSNPN and CDR2 SVGIG (reference sequence). V was pared by 4 bases and J by 5 bases, with 11 bases of the junction left unmatched. The CDR3 spells CAWNLGDRAWYGYTF. CDR3 in DNA: TGTGCCTGGAATCTTGGGGACAGGGCCTGGTATGGCTACACCTTC.

CDR3 amino acids: CASTTGGLAGAANTGELFF. CDR3 sequence (DNA): TGTGCCAGCACCACGGGGGGACTAGCGGGAGCAGCGAACACCGGGGAGCTGTTTTTT. V and J are TRBV28 and TRBJ2-2; TRBD2 aligns across 14 bases. Germline V lookup: CDR1 MDHEN, CDR2 SYDVKM. The CDR3 loop spans 19 amino acids. Trimming cost V 7 bases and J 0 bases; bases outside gene matches: 10.

This rearrangement joins TRBV5-1 to TRBJ2-1, with TRBD2 identical over 7 bases. CDR1 is SGHRS and CDR2 is YFSETQ in the germline V gene. This CDR3 has 18 amino acids. Germline trimming cut 0 bases from V and 6 bases from J; bases unmatched to any gene: 15. The DNA of the CDR3 is TGCGCCAGCAGCTTGGCCGCGGCGGGAGTAAGCCCCGCCAATGAGCAGTTCTTC. Protein: CASSLAAAGVSPANEQFF.

V is TRBV9 and J is TRBJ2-1, with D tentatively TRBD1 (6 bases). The length of the CDR3 is 19 residues. V lost 0 bases, J lost 1 base, and 20 bases lay in between. The V gene's germline CDR1 is SGDLS and CDR2 YYNGEE. The CDR3 loop is CASSVGLVGGGRSYNEQFF. The CDR3 DNA is TGTGCCAGCAGCGTAGGGCTCGTAGGGGGTGGGCGGTCCTACAATGAGCAGTTCTTC.

The rearrangement links TRBV3-1 (or the pseudogene TRBV3-2) to TRBJ2-4; D not resolved. The CDR3 is made up of 16 amino acids. V was cut by 0 bases and J by 8 bases, with 17 bases left in between. Germline CDR1 LGHDT, CDR2 YNNKEL (reference sequence). CDR3 sequence reads: CASSQDHPSVGDIQYF. As DNA, the CDR3 is TGTGCCAGCAGCCAAGATCATCCCTCGGTCGGAGACATTCAGTACTTC.

This chain links TRBV2 with TRBJ1-5; D gene uncertain. The CDR3 is 15 residues long. The germline V gene encodes CDR1 SNHLY and CDR2 FYNNEI. V was trimmed by 8 bases and J by 1 base, leaving 15 bases between them. CDR3 in DNA: TGTGCCAGCCGAGGGCCTTCCGGAAGCAATCAGCCCCAGCATTTT. It codes for CASRGPSGSNQPQHF.

J is TRBJ2-2 and V is TRBV13; 8 bases map to TRBD2. Trimming cost V 8 bases and J 3 bases; bases outside gene matches: 11. Per germline, CDR1 PRHDT and CDR2 FYEKMQ (reference sequence). The CDR3 is 16 amino acids. CDR3 protein: CASADTGGPDTGELFF. CDR3 coding DNA: TGTGCCAGCGCCGATACGGGAGGGCCCGACACCGGGGAGCTGTTTTTT.

The J gene is TRBJ2-1, the V gene TRBV7-2; 12 nucleotides agree with TRBD2. Losses at the gene ends were 2 bases for V and 1 base for J; bases not matched to a gene: 9. Germline assignment: CDR1 SGHTA and CDR2 FQGNSA. This CDR3 contains 19 residues. CDR3 nucleotides: TGTGCCAGCAGCTTACGTTTGCTAGCGGGAGGGGGTTCCTACAATGAGCAGTTCTTC. This gives the protein CASSLRLLAGGGSYNEQFF. The full variable domain, in which reference TRBV7-2 and TRBJ2-1 provide the parts outside the CDR3, is GAGVSQSPSNKVTEKGKDVELRCDPISGHTALYWYRQSLGQGLEFLIYFQGNSAPDKSGLPSDRFSAERTGGSVSTLTIQRTQQEDSAVYLCASSLRLLAGGGSYNEQFFGPGTRLTVL.

In DNA, the CDR3 is TGTGCTAGTGGGGACAGGGGGCTGGATCAGCCCCAGCATTTT. It yields the protein CASGDRGLDQPQHF. This chain joins TRBV12-5 and TRBJ1-5; 11 nucleotides align to TRBD1. CDR3 length: 14 amino acids. Germline assignment: CDR1 LGHNT and CDR2 FRNRAP. V shed 6 bases and J 5 bases; nucleotides not matched to a gene: 3.

The V call is TRBV4-1, the J call TRBJ2-7, with 7 bases lining up with TRBD2. Germline V gene sequence: CDR1 MGHRA, CDR2 YSYEKL. This CDR3 has 16 amino acids. V shed 2 bases and J 1 base; nucleotides not matched to a gene: 8. The DNA for the CDR3 is TGCGCCAGCAGCCAAATCGCGCGCGGGAGTTCCTACGAGCAGTACTTC. It translates to CASSQIARGSSYEQYF.

The chain combines TRBV19 with TRBJ1-3, with 7 bases lining up with TRBD1. J lost 0 bases, V lost 6 bases, and 5 bases had no gene match. The CDR3 has 15 amino acids. The V gene's germline CDR1 is LNHDA and CDR2 SQIVND (reference sequence). The CDR3 DNA reads as TGTGCCAGTAGCAGGGGGGTGAGCTCTGGAAACACCATATATTTT. Residues: CASSRGVSSGNTIYF. The entire variable domain, with the rest obtained from reference TRBV19 and TRBJ1-3, is as follows: DGGITQSPKYLFRKEGQNVTLSCEQNLNHDAMYWYRQDPGQGLRLIYYSQIVNDFQKGDIAEGYSVSREKKESFPLTVTSAQKNPTAFYLCASSRGVSSGNTIYFGEGSWLTVV.

The genes are TRBV7-2 and TRBJ2-5; 9 bases are a match to TRBD2. The CDR3 runs 15 residues. J lost 5 bases, V lost 2 bases, and 6 bases had no gene match. CDR1 and CDR2 from the germline V gene are SGHTA and FQGNSA. This chain's CDR3 is CASSLRAGGGETQYF. CDR3 in DNA: TGTGCCAGCAGCTTAAGAGCGGGAGGAGGTGAGACCCAGTACTTC.